This T cell receptor (beta chain) was captured by sequencing in a study of response to subunit inactivated influenza vaccine. This CDR3 spans 15 amino acids. V lost 7 bases and J 9 bases, leaving 19 bases between the germline ends. Looked up from germline, CDR1 is LGHDT and CDR2 is YNNKEL (reference sequence). One entry per CDR3 protein results from TCRdb running MiXCR on the RT-PCR reads. Of hundreds of thousands of distinct CDR3 sequences in the sample, about 15% were seen once. V usage is TRBV3-1 and J usage is TRBJ1-6; D perhaps matches TRBD1 (6 bases). Sequences were derived from PBMCs from blood, sampled less than 13 days after vaccination. This TCR came from a man in his forties or fifties who received an inactivated influenza vaccine. The CDR3 nucleotides read TGTGCCAGCACCCTCGTTAGGGGGGGGGGTTCACCCCTCCACTTT. It specifies CASTLVRGGGSPLHF. The full variable domain, rest sourced from reference TRBV3-1 and TRBJ1-6, is DTAVSQTPKYLVTQMGNDKSIKCEQNLGHDTMYWYKQDSKKFLKIMFSYNNKELIINETVPNRFSPKSPDKAHLNLHINSLELGDSAVYFCASTLVRGGGSPLHFGNGTRLTVT.